The T cell receptor beta chain under discussion was sequenced for a study of T cell changes during pregnancy in multiple sclerosis. V shed 0 bases and J 4 bases; nucleotides not matched to a gene: 3. This CDR3 is 15 amino acids long. Germline CDR1 SNHLY, CDR2 FYNNEI. The table came from immunoSEQ multiplex PCR; TCRdb's copy has only in-frame clones and leaves some out. The sample contains roughly 37,000 clones, roughly 91% of which appear only once. The specimen was CD4+ T cells from peripheral blood mononuclear cells, collected in the second trimester of pregnancy. This rearrangement joins TRBV2 to TRBJ2-5; 9 positions agree with TRBD1. This sequence was found in a female donor in good health, enrolled as a control in a pregnancy study. The CDR3: CASSEAGTGRETQYF. Written as DNA, the CDR3 is TGTGCCAGCAGTGAAGCGGGGACAGGGAGAGAGACCCAGTACTTC.